Listed below are T cell receptor beta chains from one sample, sequenced in a study of cytomegalovirus exposure and HLA in healthy donors. The method was immunoSEQ multiplex PCR; TCRdb's version includes in-frame clones alone and lacks a portion of them. Among more than 55,000 clones listed, around 74% were seen once. Sequenced input: PBMCs. These receptors came from a woman aged 60-75 years in good health and CMV-seropositive. Both conserved end residues are trimmed from each CDR3. D genes are given only for firm matches. Rows may omit the clone size; those that give it use once, few, many or a size class.

d_gene: NA
v_gene: TRBV6-5
abundance: NA
CDR3aa: ASSPSGLSTDTQY

d_gene: NA
v_gene: TRBV16
abundance: NA
CDR3aa: ASSQWAPAGFTDTQY

d_gene: NA
v_gene: TRBV30
abundance: NA
CDR3aa: AWSRGRAEAF

d_gene: NA
v_gene: TRBV5-6
abundance: NA
CDR3aa: ASSSGGVYGYT

d_gene: TRBD1
v_gene: TRBV2
abundance: NA
CDR3aa: ASSGQGAGTGELF

d_gene: NA
v_gene: TRBV28
abundance: NA
CDR3aa: ASSLQGPYGYT

d_gene: TRBD1
v_gene: TRBV5-1
abundance: few
CDR3aa: ASSAQGAENTEAF

d_gene: TRBD1
v_gene: TRBV14
abundance: NA
CDR3aa: ASRQGFYGYT

d_gene: NA
v_gene: TRBV30
abundance: NA
CDR3aa: AWSTTASTDTQY

d_gene: NA
v_gene: TRBV25-1
abundance: NA
CDR3aa: ASSLRGGDGYT

d_gene: TRBD1
v_gene: TRBV30
abundance: NA
CDR3aa: AWSEGTADQPQH

d_gene: NA
v_gene: TRBV25-1
abundance: few
CDR3aa: ASSESYWGDTEAF

d_gene: NA
v_gene: TRBV5-1
abundance: NA
CDR3aa: ASSLNGGASAQF

d_gene: TRBD1
v_gene: TRBV27
abundance: NA
CDR3aa: ASRLQGSNEKLF